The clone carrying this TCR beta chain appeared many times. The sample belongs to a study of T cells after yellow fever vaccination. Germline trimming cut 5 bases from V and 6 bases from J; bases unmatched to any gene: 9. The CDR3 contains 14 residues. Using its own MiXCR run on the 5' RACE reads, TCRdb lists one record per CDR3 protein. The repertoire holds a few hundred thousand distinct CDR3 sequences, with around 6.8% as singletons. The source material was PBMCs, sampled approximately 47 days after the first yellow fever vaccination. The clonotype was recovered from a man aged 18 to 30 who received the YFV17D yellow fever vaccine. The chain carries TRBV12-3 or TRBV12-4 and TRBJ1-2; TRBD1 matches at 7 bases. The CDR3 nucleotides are TGTGCCAGCAGTCCGTGGACAGGCGACCATGGCTACACCTTC. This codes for CASSPWTGDHGYTF.